This T cell receptor (beta chain) derives from a study of T cell responses to AZD1222 COVID-19 vaccine. The repertoire was sequenced with immunoSEQ multiplex PCR; TCRdb's copy has only in-frame clones and lacks some. The sample records about 150,000 clones, 80% to 90% being singletons. The ends lost 6 bases at V and 5 bases at J; junction bases unmatched: 11. Germline V gene lookup returns CDR1 SNHLY and CDR2 FYNNEI. CDR3 length: 15 residues. The rearrangement joins TRBV2 to TRBJ1-2; 8 nucleotides align to TRBD1. The sample was peripheral blood, taken on day 0 of AZD1222 vaccination. This sequence originates from an adult in good health. The CDR3 is CASRDDRGYSYGYTF. CDR3 sequence (DNA): TGTGCCAGCAGGGATGACAGGGGTTACTCGTATGGCTACACCTTC.